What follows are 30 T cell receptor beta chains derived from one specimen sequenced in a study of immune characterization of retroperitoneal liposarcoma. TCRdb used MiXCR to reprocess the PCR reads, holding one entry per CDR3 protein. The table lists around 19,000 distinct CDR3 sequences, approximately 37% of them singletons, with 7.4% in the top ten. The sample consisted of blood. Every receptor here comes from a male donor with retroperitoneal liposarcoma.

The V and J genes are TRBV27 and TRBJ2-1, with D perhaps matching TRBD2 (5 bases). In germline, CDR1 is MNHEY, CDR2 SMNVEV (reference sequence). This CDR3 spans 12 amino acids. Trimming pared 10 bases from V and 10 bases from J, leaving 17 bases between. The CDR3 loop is CATRASRYEQFF. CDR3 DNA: TGTGCCACCCGGGCTAGCCGTTACGAGCAGTTCTTC.

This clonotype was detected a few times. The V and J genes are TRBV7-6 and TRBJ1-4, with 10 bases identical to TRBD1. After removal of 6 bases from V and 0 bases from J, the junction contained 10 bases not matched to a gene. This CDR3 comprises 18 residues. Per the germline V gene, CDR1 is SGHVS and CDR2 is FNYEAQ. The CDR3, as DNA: TGTGCCAGCAGTTACCGGGACAGGGGATCCCCAACTAATGAAAAACTGTTTTTT. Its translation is CASSYRDRGSPTNEKLFF. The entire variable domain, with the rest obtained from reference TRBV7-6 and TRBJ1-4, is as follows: GAGVSQSPRYKVTKRGQDVALRCDPISGHVSLYWYRQALGQGPEFLTYFNYEAQQDKSGLPNDRFSAERPEGSISTLTIQRTEQRDSAMYRCASSYRDRGSPTNEKLFFGSGTQLSVL.

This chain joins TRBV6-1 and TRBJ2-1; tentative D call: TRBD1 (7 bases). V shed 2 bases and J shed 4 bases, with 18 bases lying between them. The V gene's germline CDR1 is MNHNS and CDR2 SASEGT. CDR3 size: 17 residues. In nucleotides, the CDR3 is TGTGCCAGCAGTGAAAATGGGGCAGGGGGACTTTACAATGAGCAGTTCTTC. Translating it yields CASSENGAGGLYNEQFF.

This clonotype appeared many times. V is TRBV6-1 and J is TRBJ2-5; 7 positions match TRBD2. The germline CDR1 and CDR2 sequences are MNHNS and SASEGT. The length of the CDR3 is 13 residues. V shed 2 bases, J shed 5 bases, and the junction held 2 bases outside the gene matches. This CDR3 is CASSEREAETQYF. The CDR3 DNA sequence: TGTGCCAGCAGTGAACGGGAGGCCGAGACCCAGTACTTC.

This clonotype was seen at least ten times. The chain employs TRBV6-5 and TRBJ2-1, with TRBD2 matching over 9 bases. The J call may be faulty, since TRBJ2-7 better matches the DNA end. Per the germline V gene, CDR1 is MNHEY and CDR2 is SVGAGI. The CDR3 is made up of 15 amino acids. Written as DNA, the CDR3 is TGTGCCAGCAGTTACTCGGCGGGAGGGTTGGATGAGCAGTACTTC. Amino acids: CASSYSAGGLDEQYF.

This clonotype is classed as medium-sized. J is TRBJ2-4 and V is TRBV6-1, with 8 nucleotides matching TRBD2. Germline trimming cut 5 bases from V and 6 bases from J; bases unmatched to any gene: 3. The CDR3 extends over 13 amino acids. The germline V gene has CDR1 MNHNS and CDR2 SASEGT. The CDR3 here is CASSPGLANIQYF. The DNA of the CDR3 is TGTGCCAGCAGTCCTGGACTAGCAAACATTCAGTACTTC.

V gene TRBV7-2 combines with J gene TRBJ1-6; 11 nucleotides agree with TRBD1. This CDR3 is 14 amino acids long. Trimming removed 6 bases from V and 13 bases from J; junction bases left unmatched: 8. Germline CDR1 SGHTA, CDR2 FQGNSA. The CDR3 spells CASRGGTGGPPLHF. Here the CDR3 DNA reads TGTGCCAGCAGGGGGGGGACAGGGGGACCCCCCCTCCACTTT.

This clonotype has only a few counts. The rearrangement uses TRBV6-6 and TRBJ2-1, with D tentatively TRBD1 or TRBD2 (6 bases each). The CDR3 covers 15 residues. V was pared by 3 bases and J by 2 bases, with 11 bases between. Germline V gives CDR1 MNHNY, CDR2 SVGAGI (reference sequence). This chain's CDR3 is CASSYRGTPYNEQFF. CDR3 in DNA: TGTGCCAGCAGTTATCGGGGGACACCCTACAATGAGCAGTTCTTC.

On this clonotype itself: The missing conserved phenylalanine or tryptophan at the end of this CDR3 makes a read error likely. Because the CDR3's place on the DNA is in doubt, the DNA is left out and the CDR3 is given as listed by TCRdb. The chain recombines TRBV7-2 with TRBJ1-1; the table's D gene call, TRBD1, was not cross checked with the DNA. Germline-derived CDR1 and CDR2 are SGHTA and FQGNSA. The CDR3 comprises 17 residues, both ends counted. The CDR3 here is CASSLDGGAYNEQYFGQ.

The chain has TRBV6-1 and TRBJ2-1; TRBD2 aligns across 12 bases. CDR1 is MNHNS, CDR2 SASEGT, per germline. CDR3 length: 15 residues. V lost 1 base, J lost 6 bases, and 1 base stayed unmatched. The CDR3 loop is CASSEGLAGANEQFF. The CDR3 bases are TGTGCCAGCAGTGAAGGACTAGCGGGGGCCAATGAGCAGTTCTTC.

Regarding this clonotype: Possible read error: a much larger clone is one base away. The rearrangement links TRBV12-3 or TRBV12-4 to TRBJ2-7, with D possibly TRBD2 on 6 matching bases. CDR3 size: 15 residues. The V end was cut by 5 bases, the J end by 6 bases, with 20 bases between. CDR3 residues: CASSPLGRGTIEQYF. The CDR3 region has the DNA TGTGCCAGCAGTCCCCTCGGTCGGGGGACCATCGAGCAGTACTTC.

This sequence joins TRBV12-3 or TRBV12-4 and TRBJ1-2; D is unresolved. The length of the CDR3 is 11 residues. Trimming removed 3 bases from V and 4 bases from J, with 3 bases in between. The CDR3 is CASSFGYGYTF. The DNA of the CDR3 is TGTGCCAGCAGTTTCGGCTATGGCTACACCTTC.

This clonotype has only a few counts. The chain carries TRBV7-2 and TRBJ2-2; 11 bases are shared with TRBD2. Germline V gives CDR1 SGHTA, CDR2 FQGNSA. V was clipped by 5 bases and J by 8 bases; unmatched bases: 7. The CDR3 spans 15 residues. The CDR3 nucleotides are TGTGCCAGCAGCACGGAGGGACTAGCGGCGGGGGAGCTGTTTTTT. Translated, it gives CASSTEGLAAGELFF.

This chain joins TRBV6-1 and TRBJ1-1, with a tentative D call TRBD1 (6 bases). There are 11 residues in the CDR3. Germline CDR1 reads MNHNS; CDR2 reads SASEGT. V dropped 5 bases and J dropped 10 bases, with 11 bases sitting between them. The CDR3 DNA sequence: TGTGCCAGCAGTTTGGGGGCGGTAGCTTTCTTT. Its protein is CASSLGAVAFF.

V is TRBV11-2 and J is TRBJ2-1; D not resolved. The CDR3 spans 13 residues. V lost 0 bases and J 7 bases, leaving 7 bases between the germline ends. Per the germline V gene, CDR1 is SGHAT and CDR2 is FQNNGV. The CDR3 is CASSLEWGNEQFF. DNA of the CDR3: TGTGCCAGCAGCTTAGAATGGGGTAATGAGCAGTTCTTC.

The CDR3 is CASGSGAGYEQYF. The CDR3 coding sequence is TGTGCCAGCGGTTCCGGGGCTGGCTACGAGCAGTACTTC. The chain is built from TRBV6-1 and TRBJ2-7; D tentatively reads TRBD1 or TRBD2 (5 bases each). The CDR3 is made up of 13 amino acids. Trimming shortened V by 8 bases and J by 3 bases, and 14 bases separated the two germline ends. Germline values: CDR1 MNHNS, CDR2 SASEGT.

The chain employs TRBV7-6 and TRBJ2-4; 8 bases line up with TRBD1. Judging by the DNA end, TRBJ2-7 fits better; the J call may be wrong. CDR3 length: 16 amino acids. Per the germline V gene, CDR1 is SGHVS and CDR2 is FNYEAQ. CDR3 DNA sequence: TGTGCCAGCAGCTTAGTTTCCGGACAGGGTCCCTACGAGCAGTACTTC. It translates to CASSLVSGQGPYEQYF.

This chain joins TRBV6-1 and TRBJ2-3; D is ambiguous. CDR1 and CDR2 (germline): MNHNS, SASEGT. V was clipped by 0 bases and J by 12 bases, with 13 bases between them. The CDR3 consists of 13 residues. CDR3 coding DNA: TGTGCCAGCAGTGAAGCAGGCCATCAGCCCCAGTATTTT. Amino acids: CASSEAGHQPQYF.

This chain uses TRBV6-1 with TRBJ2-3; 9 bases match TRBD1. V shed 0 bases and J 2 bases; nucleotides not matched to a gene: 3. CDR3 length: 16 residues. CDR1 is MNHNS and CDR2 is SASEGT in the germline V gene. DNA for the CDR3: TGTGCCAGCAGTGAAGCGGGGACAGGGCCCACAGATACGCAGTATTTT. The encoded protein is CASSEAGTGPTDTQYF.

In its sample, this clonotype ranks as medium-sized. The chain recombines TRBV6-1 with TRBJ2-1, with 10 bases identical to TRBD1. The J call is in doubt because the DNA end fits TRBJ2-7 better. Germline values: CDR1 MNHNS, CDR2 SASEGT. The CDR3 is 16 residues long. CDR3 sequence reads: CASSDDPGQGSNEQYF. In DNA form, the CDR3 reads TGTGCCAGCAGTGACGACCCGGGACAGGGGTCCAACGAGCAGTACTTC.

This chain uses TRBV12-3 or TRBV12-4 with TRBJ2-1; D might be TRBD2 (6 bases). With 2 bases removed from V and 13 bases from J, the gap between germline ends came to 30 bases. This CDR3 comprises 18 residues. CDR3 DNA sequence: TGTGCCAGCAGTTTAAACCCCACTCTGGGGGGTTCCAAAAACATTCAGTTCTTC. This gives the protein CASSLNPTLGGSKNIQFF.

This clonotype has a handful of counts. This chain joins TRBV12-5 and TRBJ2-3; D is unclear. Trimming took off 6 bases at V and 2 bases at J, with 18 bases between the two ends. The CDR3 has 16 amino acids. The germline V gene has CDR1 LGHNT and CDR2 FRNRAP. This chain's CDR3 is CASGPKLRTTTDTQYF. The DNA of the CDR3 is TGTGCTAGTGGCCCCAAGCTACGTACGACCACAGATACGCAGTATTTT.

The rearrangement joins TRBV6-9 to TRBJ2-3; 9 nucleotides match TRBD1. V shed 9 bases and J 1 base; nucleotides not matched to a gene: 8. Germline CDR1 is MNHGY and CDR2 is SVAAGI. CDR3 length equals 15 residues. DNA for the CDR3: TGTGCCAGTAAGAGGGGACAGGGCTGCACAGATACGCAGTATTTT. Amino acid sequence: CASKRGQGCTDTQYF.

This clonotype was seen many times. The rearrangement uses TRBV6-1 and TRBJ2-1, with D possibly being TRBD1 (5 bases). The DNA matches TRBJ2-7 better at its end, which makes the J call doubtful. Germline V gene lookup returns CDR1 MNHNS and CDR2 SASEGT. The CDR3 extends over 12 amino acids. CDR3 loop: CATRQLSYEQYF. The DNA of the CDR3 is TGTGCCACCAGACAGCTTTCCTACGAGCAGTACTTC.

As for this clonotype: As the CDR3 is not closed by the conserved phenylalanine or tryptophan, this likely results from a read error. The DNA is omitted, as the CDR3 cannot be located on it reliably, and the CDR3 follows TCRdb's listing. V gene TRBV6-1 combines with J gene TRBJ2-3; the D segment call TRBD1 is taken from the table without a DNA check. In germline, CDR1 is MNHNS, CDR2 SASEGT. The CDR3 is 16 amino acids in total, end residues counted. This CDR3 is CASSEAQGWGTDTQSL.

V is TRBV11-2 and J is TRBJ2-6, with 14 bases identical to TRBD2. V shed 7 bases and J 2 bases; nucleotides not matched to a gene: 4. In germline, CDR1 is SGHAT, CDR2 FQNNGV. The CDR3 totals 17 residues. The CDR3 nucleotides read TGTGCCAGCAAGGGACTAGCGGGAGCAACTGGGGCCAACGTCCTGACTTTC. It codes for CASKGLAGATGANVLTF.

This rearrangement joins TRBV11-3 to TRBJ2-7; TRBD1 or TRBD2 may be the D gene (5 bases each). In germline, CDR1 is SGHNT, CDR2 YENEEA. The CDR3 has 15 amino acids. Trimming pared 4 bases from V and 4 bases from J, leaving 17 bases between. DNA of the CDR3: TGTGCCAGCAGCTCCCCCGGGACCCTACAGTACGAGCAGTACTTC. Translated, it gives CASSSPGTLQYEQYF.

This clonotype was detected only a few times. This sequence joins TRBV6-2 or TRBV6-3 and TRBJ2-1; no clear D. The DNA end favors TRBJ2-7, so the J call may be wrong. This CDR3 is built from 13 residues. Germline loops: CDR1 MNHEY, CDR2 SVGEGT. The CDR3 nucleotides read TGTGCCAGCAGTTACCCGGGCCCCTACGAGCAGTACTTC. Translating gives CASSYPGPYEQYF.

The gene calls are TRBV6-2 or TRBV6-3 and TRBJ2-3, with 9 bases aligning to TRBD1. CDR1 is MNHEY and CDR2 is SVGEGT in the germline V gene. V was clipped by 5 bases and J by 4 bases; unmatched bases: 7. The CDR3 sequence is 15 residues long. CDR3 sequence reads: CASSPGQGRPDTQYF. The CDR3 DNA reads TGTGCCAGCAGTCCGGGACAGGGACGACCAGATACGCAGTATTTT.

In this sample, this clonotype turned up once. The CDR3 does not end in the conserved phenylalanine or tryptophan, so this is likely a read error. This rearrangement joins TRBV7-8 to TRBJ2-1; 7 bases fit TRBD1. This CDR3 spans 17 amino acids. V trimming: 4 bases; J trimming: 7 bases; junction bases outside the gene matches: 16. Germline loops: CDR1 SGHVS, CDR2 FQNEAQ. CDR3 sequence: CASSSLGGVGRRNEQFV. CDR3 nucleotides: TGTGCCAGCAGCTCCCTAGGGGGCGTAGGACGCAGGAATGAGCAGTTCGTC.